The 16 T cell receptor beta chains listed next were all sequenced from one sample in a study of T cell responses to AZD1222 COVID-19 vaccine. Using immunoSEQ multiplex PCR, the repertoire was profiled, and TCRdb retains in-frame clones only, with some absent. The data hold over 150,000 clones, with about nine tenths observed a single time. The sequencing used peripheral blood, collected on day 0 of AZD1222 vaccination. The source of these receptors is an adult in good health.

In this sample, this clone turned up once. The rearrangement links TRBV25-1 to TRBJ1-1; D not certain. Germline CDR1 and CDR2: MGHDK and SYGVNS. This CDR3 has 14 amino acids. V shed 1 base and J shed 1 base, with 7 bases lying between them. Here the CDR3 reads CASSEFGRNTEAFF. The CDR3 coding sequence is TGTGCCAGCAGTGAATTTGGGAGGAACACTGAAGCTTTCTTT.

This clone was counted a few times. V gene TRBV4-2 combines with J gene TRBJ2-7; D may match TRBD1 or TRBD2 (6 bases each). Between the trimmed V and J ends, which lost 4 bases and 7 bases, there was a span of 17 bases. The CDR3 length is 14 residues. CDR1 LGHNA and CDR2 YNFKEQ come from the germline V gene. The CDR3, as DNA: TGTGCCAGCAGCCCCCGCGGGGAAGACAGGGAGCAGTACTTC. Its translation is CASSPRGEDREQYF.

The V and J genes are TRBV27 and TRBJ2-2, with D maybe TRBD2 (6 bases). Trimming stripped 1 base from V and 0 bases from J, with 9 bases between. CDR1 is MNHEY and CDR2 is SMNVEV in the germline V gene (reference sequence). CDR3 size: 16 residues. CDR3 bases: TGTGCCAGCAGTTTATTGGCTAGCGCGAACACCGGGGAGCTGTTTTTT. This translates into CASSLLASANTGELFF.

This sequence joins TRBV7-3 and TRBJ2-1; D is uncertain. The V and J ends lost 1 base and 6 bases respectively, with 7 bases between them. CDR1 and CDR2 (germline): SGHTA, FQGTGA. CDR3 length: 13 residues. The CDR3 bases are TGTGCCAGCAGCTTAAGCTGGGGCAATGAGCAGTTCTTC. Its translation: CASSLSWGNEQFF.

V and J are TRBV5-8 and TRBJ1-5; 9 bases map to TRBD1. There are 15 residues in the CDR3. Germline values: CDR1 SGHTS, CDR2 YDEGEE. J gave up 2 bases and V 6 bases, and 6 bases lay outside the gene matches. The CDR3 reads CASTSGDRGNQPQHF. DNA for the CDR3: TGTGCCAGCACCTCAGGGGACAGGGGCAATCAGCCCCAGCATTTT.

The chain couples TRBV6-5 to TRBJ2-6; no reliable D call. This CDR3 is 13 amino acids long. Germline V CDR1 and CDR2: MNHEY, SVGAGI. With 5 bases removed from V and 0 bases from J, the gap between germline ends came to 2 bases. This CDR3 is CASSTSGANVLTF. CDR3 in DNA: TGTGCCAGCAGTACCTCTGGGGCCAACGTCCTGACTTTC.

On this clone: With a much larger clone just one base away, this may be a read error. The chain is built from TRBV28 and TRBJ2-7; the match to TRBD1 covers 7 bases. Germline values: CDR1 MDHEN, CDR2 SYDVKM. V gave up 4 bases and J gave up 3 bases; unmatched junction bases: 3. The CDR3 has 13 residues. The CDR3: CASSSAGGYEQYF. In nucleotides, the CDR3 is TGTGCCAGCAGTTCGGCAGGGGGCTACGAGCAGTACTTC.

This clone was seen once. The chain joins TRBV5-4 to TRBJ2-5; 7 bases match TRBD2. The CDR3 covers 15 residues. Germline values: CDR1 SGHNT, CDR2 YYREEE (reference sequence). After removal of 9 bases from V and 3 bases from J, the junction contained 14 bases not matched to a gene. The CDR3 DNA sequence: TGTGCCAACTCACGGGATGGTCGGGGGGAAGAGACCCAGTACTTC. This translates into CANSRDGRGEETQYF.

The chain recombines TRBV4-1 with TRBJ2-7; TRBD1 might be the D (5 bases). Per the germline V gene, CDR1 is MGHRA and CDR2 is YSYEKL. The CDR3 covers 13 residues. V was clipped by 0 bases and J by 6 bases, with 9 bases between them. The CDR3 nucleotides read TGCGCCAGCAGCCAAGAAGGGGATGGCGAGCAGTACTTC. The encoded protein is CASSQEGDGEQYF.

J is TRBJ1-2 and V is TRBV18; D unclear. Germline lookup yields CDR1 KGHSH and CDR2 LQKENI. The CDR3 is 11 amino acids. V gave up 3 bases and J gave up 6 bases, with 5 bases separating them. CDR3 bases: TGTGCCAGCTCACCCAAAGATGGCTACACCTTC. This sequence encodes CASSPKDGYTF.

CDR3 in DNA: TGCAGTGCTACCGGATTATATGGCTACACCTTC. Residues: CSATGLYGYTF. V is TRBV20-1 and J is TRBJ1-2; D is unclear. Germline CDR1 is DFQATT and CDR2 is SNEGSKA (reference sequence). The CDR3 is 11 residues long. V dropped 4 bases and J dropped 5 bases, with 8 bases sitting between them.

This rearrangement joins TRBV25-1 to TRBJ1-1; D unclear. CDR3 length: 13 residues. Between the trimmed V and J ends, which lost 7 bases and 0 bases, there was a span of 9 bases. CDR1 and CDR2 (germline): MGHDK, SYGVNS. The CDR3 DNA is TGTGCCAGCATCGATTCGGTGAACACTGAAGCTTTCTTT. It codes for CASIDSVNTEAFF.

The chain links TRBV19 to TRBJ1-5; D remains ambiguous. Germline V gene lookup returns CDR1 LNHDA and CDR2 SQIVND (reference sequence). The CDR3 extends over 12 amino acids. Trimming shortened V by 2 bases and J by 7 bases, and 6 bases separated the two germline ends. DNA of the CDR3: TGTGCCAGTAGTATACTTGGGCAGCCCCAGCATTTT. It yields the protein CASSILGQPQHF.

The chain has TRBV30 and TRBJ1-6, with D hard to call. CDR3 length: 14 residues. Trimming took off 0 bases at V and 9 bases at J, with 12 bases between the two ends. Germline assignment: CDR1 GTSNPN and CDR2 SVGIG (reference sequence). The CDR3 is CAWSVDGSGSPLHF. CDR3 DNA sequence: TGTGCCTGGAGTGTAGATGGATCGGGTTCACCCCTCCACTTT.

The J gene is TRBJ1-3, the V gene TRBV19, with D perhaps TRBD1 (6 bases). Germline CDR1 LNHDA, CDR2 SQIVND (reference sequence). This CDR3 spans 15 amino acids. Trimming shortened V by 2 bases and J by 3 bases, and 11 bases separated the two germline ends. As DNA, the CDR3 is TGTGCCAGTAGTATACAGGGGAAAATTGGAAACACCATATATTTT. Residues: CASSIQGKIGNTIYF. Full variable domain (remainder filled in from reference TRBV19 and TRBJ1-3): DGGITQSPKYLFRKEGQNVTLSCEQNLNHDAMYWYRQDPGQGLRLIYYSQIVNDFQKGDIAEGYSVSREKKESFPLTVTSAQKNPTAFYLCASSIQGKIGNTIYFGEGSWLTVV.

This clone appeared a single time. This chain connects TRBV5-1 to TRBJ1-1, with 7 bases matching TRBD1. Trimming took 0 bases from V and 10 from J; bases not matched to a gene: 3. Germline assignment: CDR1 SGHRS and CDR2 YFSETQ. This CDR3 is 12 amino acids long. The CDR3 DNA reads TGCGCCAGCAGCTTGGAGGGGGCAACAGCTTTCTTT. Its protein is CASSLEGATAFF.